This T cell receptor beta chain was identified during a study of cytomegalovirus exposure and HLA in healthy donors. Study results and limitations: Common viral pathogens (according to a later analysis) appeared linked to several of the most significant clusters. Some V segments (TRBV6-2 and TRBV6-3 among them) were excluded as indistinguishable.

The study ran its PCR with 60 Vbeta and 13 Jbeta primers. Repertoires were generated with immunoSEQ multiplex PCR, while TCRdb's copy carries only in-frame clones and drops some. The repertoire holds fewer than 50,000 clones, with 66% as singletons. Per germline, CDR1 SGHNT and CDR2 YYREEE (reference sequence). The CDR3 is 14 residues long. With 3 bases clipped from V and 6 bases from J, the junction kept 4 bases outside the gene matches. About this clone itself: Its matching antigen is unknown.

The V and J genes are TRBV5-4 and TRBJ1-2; the match to TRBD1 covers 11 bases. Sequenced material: PBMCs. This TCR was recovered from a man between 45 and 60 years old in good health and CMV-seropositive. For the CDR3, the DNA is TGTGCCAGCAGCTCGGGACAGGGGGAGGATGGCTACACCTTC. It codes for CASSSGQGEDGYTF.